This T cell receptor beta chain was obtained from a study of blood T cell dynamics during melanoma immunotherapy. General study points: At W3, later disease-control patients showed bifurcated PBMC repertoire changes, unlike progressors.

A fixed DNA input of about 0.35 ug was used per bulk PBMC sample. This table comes from immunoSEQ multiplex PCR, and its TCRdb copy is limited to in-frame clones, with some not included. This sample has about 15,000 clones, with approximately 83% found just once. Time point denoted: pre-treatment baseline. Disease control meant complete response, partial response or stable disease at 12 weeks. Prior systemic cancer therapy, immunosuppressant use and other active malignancies excluded patients. Regarding this clone: Its antigen is still unknown.

V lost 2 bases and J lost 0, with 8 bases in between. CDR1 LNHDA and CDR2 SQIVND come from the germline V gene (reference sequence). This CDR3 comprises 16 residues. The gene calls are TRBV19 and TRBJ1-6; no clear D gene. This clonotype was sampled from a human donor with melanoma. The sequences come from blood, collected from a patient treated with checkpoint blockade. In DNA form, the CDR3 reads TGTGCCAGTAGTATAAAGGGTGGCTCCTATAATTCACCCCTCCACTTT. Its translation: CASSIKGGSYNSPLHF.